The sequence of this T cell receptor (beta chain) was determined in a study of control samples from healthy donors and cancer patients. This clone was seen just once. Some clones are missing from TCRdb's copy, which holds only in-frame ones; the method was immunoSEQ multiplex PCR. Of 95,000 to 150,000 clones in the sample, about 91% were seen once. The TCR sequence derives from a man aged 40-50 years in good health. Material: blood.

The CDR3 loop is CASSPLLKAGANTGELFF. Here the CDR3 DNA reads TGCGCCAGCAGCCCCCTCCTGAAGGCGGGGGCGAACACCGGGGAGCTGTTTTTT. This chain links TRBV5-1 with TRBJ2-2; 7 nucleotides match TRBD2. The length of the CDR3 is 18 residues. V shed 4 bases, J shed 0 bases, and the junction held 12 bases outside the gene matches. In germline, CDR1 is SGHRS, CDR2 YFSETQ.